What follows is one TCR beta chain and its context. What it binds is not known. This sample stems from a study of T cell responses to AZD1222 COVID-19 vaccine. Study findings and constraints: No day 14 peak samples; only post-peak repertoires were characterized. Spike-wide coverage was observed for vaccine-associated CD4 TCRs, with dominant responses at 160-218 and 743-854.

The protocol was immunoSEQ multiplex PCR, while the TCRdb copy is restricted to in-frame clones and leaves out a portion. The repertoire holds roughly 150,000 clones, with roughly 90% as singletons. The CDR3 extends over 14 amino acids. The ends were cut back, 9 bases at V and 6 bases at J, with 15 bases in the middle. CDR1 is LNHDA and CDR2 is SQIVND in the germline V gene (reference sequence). The chain employs TRBV19 and TRBJ1-6; no definite D call. The sequencing here drew on peripheral blood, taken on day 0 of AZD1222 vaccination. The TCR was taken from an adult in good health. The chain's CDR3 is CARSLQEGNSPLHF. Written as DNA, the CDR3 is TGTGCCAGATCCCTCCAGGAGGGTAATTCACCCCTCCACTTT.